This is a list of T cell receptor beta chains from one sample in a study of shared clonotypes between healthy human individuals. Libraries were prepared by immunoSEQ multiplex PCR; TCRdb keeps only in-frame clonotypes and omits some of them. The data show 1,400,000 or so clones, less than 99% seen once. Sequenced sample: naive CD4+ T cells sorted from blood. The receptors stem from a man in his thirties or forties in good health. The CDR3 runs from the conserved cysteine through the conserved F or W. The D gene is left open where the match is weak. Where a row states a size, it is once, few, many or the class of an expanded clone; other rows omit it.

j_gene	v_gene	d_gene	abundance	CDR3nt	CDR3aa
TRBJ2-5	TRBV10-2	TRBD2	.	TGCGCCAGCAGTACCGCGGGACTAGCGGGAGTAGAGGGTATGGAGACCCAGTACTTC	CASSTAGLAGVEGMETQYF
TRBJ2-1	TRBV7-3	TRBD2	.	TGTGCCAGCAGCTTTGGACTAGCGGGGCCCAATGAGCAGTTCTTC	CASSFGLAGPNEQFF
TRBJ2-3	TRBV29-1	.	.	TGCAGCGTTGAACCAGATACGCAGTATTTT	CSVEPDTQYF
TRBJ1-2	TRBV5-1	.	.	TGCGCCAGCAGCTGGGATCCCCGGGACTATGGCTACACCTTC	CASSWDPRDYGYTF
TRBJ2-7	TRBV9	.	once	TGTGCCAGCAGCGTACAGGCGGCATCCTACGAGCAGTACTTC	CASSVQAASYEQYF
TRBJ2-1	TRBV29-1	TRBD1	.	TGCAGCGTTAGACAGGACAGGGTATCGTCCCCTAGCTCCTACAATGAGCAGTTCTTC	CSVRQDRVSSPSSYNEQFF
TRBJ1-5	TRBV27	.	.	TGTGCCAGCAGCCCCCGGGGGAGGGGGAAGGAGCCCCAGCATTTT	CASSPRGRGKEPQHF
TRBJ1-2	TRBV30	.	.	TGTGCCTGGAACCGGGACAATCTAAGTGGCTATGGCTACACCTTC	CAWNRDNLSGYGYTF
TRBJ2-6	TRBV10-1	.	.	TGCGCCAGCAGTGGGACCTCTGGGGCCAACGTCCTGACTTTC	CASSGTSGANVLTF
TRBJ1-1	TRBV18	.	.	TGTGCCAGCTCACCAAACCGCGGGGGAATGAACACTGAAGCTTTCTTT	CASSPNRGGMNTEAFF
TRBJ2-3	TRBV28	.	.	TGTGCCAGCGACTCCAGGCCCTCCCTTACAAATACAGATACGCAGTATTTT	CASDSRPSLTNTDTQYF
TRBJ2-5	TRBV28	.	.	TGTGCCAGCAGTTTAAACTTTGGTCGGCCGGGGGGCGACGAGACCCAGTACTTC	CASSLNFGRPGGDETQYF
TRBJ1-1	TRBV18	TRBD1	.	TGTGCCAGCTCACCACAACAGGGGGCAGAAGCTTTCTTT	CASSPQQGAEAFF
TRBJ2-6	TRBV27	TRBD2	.	TGTGCCAGCAGTTTACAAGCGGGGATCTCTGGGGCCAACGTCCTGACTTTC	CASSLQAGISGANVLTF
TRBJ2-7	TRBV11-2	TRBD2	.	TGTGCCAGCAGCTCAGAGGTGCGACTAGCTCTCAGCTACGAGCAGTACTTC	CASSSEVRLALSYEQYF
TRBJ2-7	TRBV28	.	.	TGTGCCAGCAGTCGCCGGGCTAGACTAACCTACGAGCAGTACTTC	CASSRRARLTYEQYF
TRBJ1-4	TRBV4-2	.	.	TGTGCCAGCAGCCAAGAAGGGGGGATTCGGGAAAAACTGTTTTTT	CASSQEGGIREKLFF
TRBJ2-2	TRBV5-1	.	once	TGCGCCAGCAGCTTGGGGGTAACCGGGGAGCTGTTTTTT	CASSLGVTGELFF
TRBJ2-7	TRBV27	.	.	TGTGCCAGCAGTGCACAGGGCGCTTGGGACGAGCAGTACTTC	CASSAQGAWDEQYF
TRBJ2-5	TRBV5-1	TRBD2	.	TGCGCCAGCAGTCCCACTAGCGGGACTAAAGAGACCCAGTACTTC	CASSPTSGTKETQYF
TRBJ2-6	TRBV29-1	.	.	TGCAGCGTTGAAGTCTCGGGGTCTGGGGCCAACGTCCTGACTTTC	CSVEVSGSGANVLTF
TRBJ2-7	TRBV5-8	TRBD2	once	TGTGCCAGCAGCTTGTTAAGCGGGAGGGCCCGTTACGAGCAGTACTTC	CASSLLSGRARYEQYF
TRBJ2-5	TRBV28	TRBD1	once	TGTGCCAGCAGGACGGCCGACAGGGGCCAAGAGACCCAGTACTTC	CASRTADRGQETQYF